These 18 T cell receptor beta chains were all obtained from the same sample, sequenced in a study of blood T cell repertoires in COVID-19. Sequencing was performed with immunoSEQ multiplex PCR; in TCRdb, only in-frame clones are kept and a portion is missing. Of about 68,000 clones listed, roughly 80% are singletons. The specimen was peripheral blood. These receptors all stem from a man aged 50 to 60 with active COVID-19.

The V call is TRBV7-9, the J call TRBJ2-5; 7 bases line up with TRBD1. Germline loops: CDR1 SEHNR, CDR2 FQNEAQ (reference sequence). V gave up 4 bases and J gave up 5 bases; unmatched junction bases: 7. The CDR3 totals 14 residues. The CDR3 coding sequence is TGTGCCAGCAGCTCATCCGACAGGGACGAGACCCAGTACTTC. Its translation: CASSSSDRDETQYF. Complete variable domain (other parts from reference TRBV7-9 and TRBJ2-5): DTGVSQNPRHKITKRGQNVTFRCDPISEHNRLYWYRQTLGQGPEFLTYFQNEAQLEKSRLLSDRFSAERPKGSFSTLEIQRTEQGDSAMYLCASSSSDRDETQYFGPGTRLLVL.

The gene calls are TRBV7-2 and TRBJ2-1; D might be TRBD1 (6 bases). The CDR3 is 14 amino acids. With 2 bases removed from V and 4 bases from J, the gap between germline ends came to 9 bases. Germline CDR1 and CDR2: SGHTA and FQGNSA. The CDR3 coding sequence is TGTGCCAGCAGCTTAAGTGGACAGTACAATGAGCAGTTCTTC. Translation: CASSLSGQYNEQFF.

J is TRBJ1-2 and V is TRBV6-6; tentative D call: TRBD1 (5 bases). The germline V and J ends were trimmed by 4 bases and 6 bases, with 9 bases remaining between them. The germline V gene has CDR1 MNHNY and CDR2 SVGAGI (reference sequence). This CDR3 has 12 amino acids. Here the CDR3 reads CASSSPRDGYTF. CDR3 sequence (DNA): TGTGCCAGCAGTTCCCCCAGGGATGGCTACACCTTC.

At least ten counts were recorded for this clone. The chain recombines TRBV27 with TRBJ1-6; possibly TRBD1 for D (6 bases). Germline V CDR1 and CDR2: MNHEY, SMNVEV (reference sequence). The CDR3 is made up of 16 amino acids. V gave up 5 bases and J gave up 0 bases, with 11 bases separating them. Here the CDR3 reads CASSDRNPSYNSPLHF. CDR3 sequence (DNA): TGTGCCAGCAGTGACAGGAATCCCTCCTATAATTCACCCCTCCACTTT.

V usage is TRBV14 and J usage is TRBJ1-4; TRBD1 is a possible D gene (6 bases). CDR1 and CDR2 (germline): SGHDN, FVKESK. This CDR3 region has 15 residues. Trimming removed 2 bases at V and 7 bases at J, with 14 bases between. CDR3 sequence reads: CASSQLIPGVEKLFF. In DNA, the CDR3 is TGTGCCAGCAGCCAACTCATACCAGGGGTTGAAAAACTGTTTTTT. The variable domain in full, with the rest retrieved from reference TRBV14 and TRBJ1-4, is EAGVTQFPSHSVIEKGQTVTLRCDPISGHDNLYWYRRVMGKEIKFLLHFVKESKQDESGMPNNRFLAERTGGTYSTLKVQPAELEDSGVYFCASSQLIPGVEKLFFGSGTQLSVL.

The genes are TRBV7-9 and TRBJ1-2, with D perhaps matching TRBD1 (6 bases). Trimming pared 5 bases from V and 6 bases from J, leaving 13 bases between. Germline loops: CDR1 SEHNR, CDR2 FQNEAQ (reference sequence). The CDR3 spans 13 residues. CDR3 nucleotide sequence: TGTGCCAGCAGCCTCCAGGGGACCGATGGCTACACCTTC. As protein: CASSLQGTDGYTF.

The rearrangement joins TRBV6-2 or TRBV6-3 to TRBJ2-5; 7 bases align to TRBD2. From germline, CDR1 is MNHEY and CDR2 SVGEGT. This CDR3 region has 14 residues. J gave up 5 bases and V 2 bases, and 5 bases lay outside the gene matches. As DNA, the CDR3 is TGTGCCAGCAGTTACCCGGGGGGTTGGGAGACCCAGTACTTC. The encoded protein is CASSYPGGWETQYF.

The rearrangement uses TRBV10-3 and TRBJ1-2; D gene ambiguous. CDR1 and CDR2 from the germline V gene are ENHRY and SYGVKD. V lost 0 bases and J 5 bases, leaving 19 bases between the germline ends. CDR3 length: 17 amino acids. The CDR3 bases are TGTGCCATCAGTGAGTCGTTCGGCCAACAACGGGGATATGGCTACACCTTC. This encodes CAISESFGQQRGYGYTF.

The gene calls are TRBV5-1 and TRBJ2-5, with 12 bases fitting TRBD2. The germline V gene encodes CDR1 SGHRS and CDR2 YFSETQ. CDR3 length equals 16 residues. V trimming: 4 bases; J trimming: 4 bases; junction bases outside the gene matches: 8. The CDR3 loop reads CASSLQTSGGGETQYF. CDR3 bases: TGCGCCAGCAGCCTCCAGACTAGCGGGGGAGGAGAGACCCAGTACTTC.

This rearrangement joins TRBV5-6 to TRBJ2-7; TRBD2 matches at 7 bases. V was pared by 4 bases and J by 6 bases, with 13 bases of the junction left unmatched. CDR3 length: 15 residues. From germline, CDR1 is SGHDT and CDR2 YYEEEE. CDR3 in amino acids: CASSRGVTGVGEQYF. CDR3 DNA sequence: TGTGCCAGCAGCCGGGGGGTCACAGGTGTTGGCGAGCAGTACTTC.

The V and J genes are TRBV5-1 and TRBJ2-5; 8 nucleotides align to TRBD2. V was clipped by 1 base and J by 5 bases; unmatched bases: 4. CDR3 length: 14 residues. In germline, CDR1 is SGHRS, CDR2 YFSETQ. The CDR3 reads CASSLMRGDETQYF. The CDR3 DNA reads TGCGCCAGCAGCTTGATGCGGGGGGACGAGACCCAGTACTTC.

The chain's CDR3 is CASSPSGGNGNTIYF. The CDR3 nucleotides are TGTGCCAGCTCACCATCAGGGGGAAATGGAAACACCATATATTTT. The genes are TRBV18 and TRBJ1-3, with TRBD1 matching over 7 bases. CDR1 and CDR2 from the germline V gene are KGHSH and LQKENI. Trimming removed 2 bases from V and 3 bases from J; junction bases left unmatched: 4. The CDR3 runs 15 residues.

The rearrangement links TRBV7-6 to TRBJ2-2; D is perhaps TRBD1 (6 bases). The CDR3 contains 15 residues. V shed 2 bases and J shed 0 bases, with 7 bases lying between them. The germline V gene has CDR1 SGHVS and CDR2 FNYEAQ. In nucleotides, the CDR3 is TGTGCCAGCAGCTTATCAGGGGCGAACACCGGGGAGCTGTTTTTT. It specifies CASSLSGANTGELFF.

V usage is TRBV15 and J usage is TRBJ1-1; D not certain. Per the germline V gene, CDR1 is LNHNV and CDR2 is YYDKDF (reference sequence). The V gene lost 3 bases and the J gene lost 4 bases, with 12 bases spanning the gap. This CDR3 comprises 14 residues. The chain's CDR3 is CATSRAPGSTEAFF. CDR3 DNA sequence: TGTGCCACCAGCAGGGCCCCAGGCTCCACTGAAGCTTTCTTT.

This chain connects TRBV30 to TRBJ1-5, with D possibly being TRBD1 (5 bases). Trimming shortened V by 8 bases and J by 7 bases, and 15 bases separated the two germline ends. The CDR3 consists of 12 residues. Germline V gives CDR1 GTSNPN, CDR2 SVGIG (reference sequence). This CDR3 reads CAGAGPGQPQHF. The CDR3 bases are TGTGCCGGGGCCGGGCCGGGGCAGCCCCAGCATTTT.

This clone was counted a few times. The chain carries TRBV5-8 and TRBJ2-2; D possibly corresponds to TRBD1 (5 bases). CDR3 size: 13 residues. Germline V gives CDR1 SGHTS, CDR2 YDEGEE. V shed 0 bases and J shed 9 bases, with 9 bases lying between them. CDR3 loop: CASSLGGRRELFF. CDR3 DNA: TGTGCCAGCAGCTTGGGGGGCCGGAGGGAGCTGTTTTTT.

The chain combines TRBV4-2 with TRBJ1-6; 9 nucleotides line up with TRBD1. V lost 2 bases, J lost 6 bases, and 5 bases stayed unmatched. The CDR3 loop spans 16 amino acids. The germline V gene has CDR1 LGHNA and CDR2 YNFKEQ. The CDR3 loop is CASSQTGTGSNSPLHF. As DNA, the CDR3 is TGTGCCAGCAGCCAAACCGGGACAGGGTCTAATTCACCCCTCCACTTT.

The chain joins TRBV5-1 to TRBJ1-1; TRBD1 agrees at 7 bases. The V gene end was trimmed by 3 bases and the J gene end by 1 base; junction bases not matched to a gene: 9. The germline V gene has CDR1 SGHRS and CDR2 YFSETQ. CDR3 length: 16 amino acids. The CDR3 bases are TGCGCCAGCAGCTCGCGCCCGGGACAGACGAACACTGAAGCTTTCTTT. This gives the protein CASSSRPGQTNTEAFF.